These T cell receptor beta chains were read from a single sample in a study of glioma-infiltrating T cells. TCRdb reprocessed the multiplex PCR reads with MiXCR, giving one entry per CDR3 protein. This table holds 300,000 to 400,000 distinct CDR3 sequences, about 40% found once. Specimen: glioma tissue, nonneoplastic brain tissue, or PBMCs (not recorded which). The source of these receptors is a human donor with low-grade glioma or glioblastoma, undergoing nonglioma brain surgery, or in good health (not recorded which). CDR3s include the opening cysteine and the closing phenylalanine or tryptophan. D genes are given only for firm matches. Clone size is not always given. Where it is, it says once, few, many or a class for expanded clones.

V: TRBV29-1; size: -; J: TRBJ2-2; D: TRBD1; DNA: TGCAGCGTTGATAGGGGGCACACCGGGGAGCTGTTTTTT; CDR3: CSVDRGHTGELFF
V: TRBV2; size: -; J: TRBJ2-7; D: -; DNA: TGTGCCAGCAGGGGGACTCTCCTCGGGAACGAGCAGTACTTC; CDR3: CASRGTLLGNEQYF
V: TRBV19; size: few; J: TRBJ2-7; D: -; DNA: TGTGCCAGTAGTATTGCACAGACCTACGAGCAGTACTTC; CDR3: CASSIAQTYEQYF
V: TRBV24-1; size: -; J: TRBJ2-1; D: TRBD2; DNA: TGTGCCACCAGTGATTTAAGCGGGAGGGCCACCCATGAGCAGTTCTTC; CDR3: CATSDLSGRATHEQFF
V: TRBV27; size: -; J: TRBJ2-7; D: TRBD2; DNA: TGTGCCAGAAGTTTCTCCGGGACTAGCGGGACTATACAGTACTTC; CDR3: CARSFSGTSGTIQYF
V: TRBV2; size: -; J: TRBJ2-7; D: TRBD1; DNA: TGTGCCAGCAGATTCCACTTGGGACAGGGGGCTTTGGAGCAGTACTTC; CDR3: CASRFHLGQGALEQYF
V: TRBV7-2; size: -; J: TRBJ2-7; D: TRBD2; DNA: TGTGCCAGCAGCCCTTTCAGCGGGGGGAACTACGAGCAGTACTTC; CDR3: CASSPFSGGNYEQYF
V: TRBV20-1; size: few; J: TRBJ1-1; D: -; DNA: TGCAGTGCTTTAGATAGATACCCTTCCACTGAAGCTTTCTTT; CDR3: CSALDRYPSTEAFF
V: TRBV2; size: -; J: TRBJ1-1; D: -; DNA: TGTGCCAGCAGACCTAGACAGGTCATGAACACTGAAGCTTTATTT; CDR3: CASRPRQVMNTEALF
V: TRBV6-2/TRBV6-3; size: many; J: TRBJ2-1; D: TRBD1; DNA: TGTGCCGCGGGACAGGGGAATGAGCAGTTCTTC; CDR3: CAAGQGNEQFF
V: TRBV4-1; size: -; J: TRBJ1-1; D: TRBD1; DNA: TGCGCCAGCAGCCAGCGGCACAGGGGGATGAGCACTGAAGCTTTCTTT; CDR3: CASSQRHRGMSTEAFF
V: TRBV7-9; size: many; J: TRBJ2-7; D: -; DNA: TGTGCCAGCAGCCGACCGGACAGCTACGAGCAGTACTTC; CDR3: CASSRPDSYEQYF
V: TRBV6-5; size: many; J: TRBJ2-5; D: -; DNA: TGTGCCAGCAGTTACTGGCAGGGAACCCAGTACTTC; CDR3: CASSYWQGTQYF
V: TRBV5-1; size: few; J: TRBJ2-7; D: TRBD2; DNA: TGCGCCAGCAGCTTGGCCGCGGGAGCGGTAAAGTTCTACGAGCAGTACTTC; CDR3: CASSLAAGAVKFYEQYF
V: TRBV28; size: -; J: TRBJ1-5; D: -; DNA: TGTGCCAGCAGGTTCCCCCCGGACAGAAAGTTCAATCAGCCCCAGCATTTT; CDR3: CASRFPPDRKFNQPQHF
V: TRBV27; size: many; J: TRBJ1-2; D: TRBD1; DNA: TGTGCCAGCAGTTTAATGACAGGGATCCCTGGCTACACCTTC; CDR3: CASSLMTGIPGYTF
V: TRBV18; size: -; J: TRBJ1-5; D: -; DNA: TGTGCCAGCTCACCAGAGGGGATTAGCAATCAGCCCCAGCATTTT; CDR3: CASSPEGISNQPQHF
V: TRBV20-1; size: few; J: TRBJ2-7; D: TRBD2; DNA: TGCAGTGCTAGCGGACTAGCGGGACAATTCTACGAGCAGTACTTC; CDR3: CSASGLAGQFYEQYF
V: TRBV2; size: -; J: TRBJ1-5; D: -; DNA: TGTGCCAGCAGGTCGACAGGTCAACAGCCCCAGCATTTT; CDR3: CASRSTGQQPQHF
V: TRBV28; size: many; J: TRBJ1-2; D: -; DNA: TGTGCCAGCAGTTTGAGAGACACAAAGTACACCTTC; CDR3: CASSLRDTKYTF
V: TRBV20-1; size: -; J: TRBJ2-1; D: TRBD1; DNA: TGCAGTGCTTCTCACAGGGGTCTCAATGAGCAGTTCTTC; CDR3: CSASHRGLNEQFF
V: TRBV2; size: -; J: TRBJ1-1; D: -; DNA: TGTGCCGGCAGTGAAGCCCTAAGGGGGGACACTGAAGCTTTCTTT; CDR3: CAGSEALRGDTEAFF
V: TRBV7-2; size: -; J: TRBJ2-3; D: TRBD2; DNA: TGTGCCAGCACCGGTGGGGCGGGAGAGGGAGATACGCAGTATTTT; CDR3: CASTGGAGEGDTQYF
V: TRBV4-3; size: -; J: TRBJ1-5; D: -; DNA: TGCGCCAGCAGCCAAGATTGGATGACCAGCAATCAGCCCCAGCATTTT; CDR3: CASSQDWMTSNQPQHF
V: TRBV7-3; size: -; J: TRBJ2-1; D: TRBD2; DNA: TGTGCCAGCAGCTTAACCGGCGGGAGGGCCTGCAATGAGCAGTTCTTC; CDR3: CASSLTGGRACNEQFF
V: TRBV6-1; size: many; J: TRBJ2-7; D: -; DNA: TGTGCCAGCAGTGAAGGTCCGGACTACGAGCAGTACTTC; CDR3: CASSEGPDYEQYF
V: TRBV7-2; size: few; J: TRBJ2-3; D: TRBD2; DNA: TGTGCCAGCAGCTTTAGCGGGACTAGCACAGATACGCAGTATTTT; CDR3: CASSFSGTSTDTQYF
V: TRBV2; size: few; J: TRBJ2-7; D: -; DNA: TGTGCCAGCAGCCCCGACAGAGGCTACGAGCAGTACTTC; CDR3: CASSPDRGYEQYF
V: TRBV3-1; size: -; J: TRBJ2-7; D: -; DNA: TGTGCCAGCAGCGCGACCGGGACACCCTACGAGCAGTACTTC; CDR3: CASSATGTPYEQYF
V: TRBV10-3; size: few; J: TRBJ1-1; D: -; DNA: TGTGCCATCAGTTCATCGACCGGGTTTGAGGGTGAAGCTTTCTTT; CDR3: CAISSSTGFEGEAFF
V: TRBV6-1; size: few; J: TRBJ2-5; D: -; DNA: TGTGCCAGCACGAGAAGTGGACAAGAGACCCAGTACTTC; CDR3: CASTRSGQETQYF
V: TRBV28; size: few; J: TRBJ2-5; D: -; DNA: TGTGCCAGCAGCCGGGACCGAAGGGGAGAGACCCAGTACTTC; CDR3: CASSRDRRGETQYF
V: TRBV6-2/TRBV6-3; size: few; J: TRBJ1-1; D: TRBD1; DNA: TGTGCCAGCAGTTGGGACAGGGGGCAGACTGAAGCTTTCTTT; CDR3: CASSWDRGQTEAFF
V: TRBV19; size: many; J: TRBJ2-1; D: -; DNA: TGTGCCAGTAGTATTTGGGACAATGAGCAGTTCTTC; CDR3: CASSIWDNEQFF
V: TRBV24-1; size: few; J: TRBJ2-1; D: TRBD2; DNA: TGTGCCACCAGTGATTCTAGCGGGAGGCATTACAATGAGCAGTTCTTC; CDR3: CATSDSSGRHYNEQFF
V: TRBV20-1; size: few; J: TRBJ2-7; D: -; DNA: TGCAGTGCTAGCAATAGGGCGGCCTACGAGCAGTACTTC; CDR3: CSASNRAAYEQYF
V: TRBV2; size: few; J: TRBJ2-3; D: -; DNA: TGTGCCAGCAGCCGGACACTACCTACAGATACGCAGTATTTT; CDR3: CASSRTLPTDTQYF
V: TRBV18; size: -; J: TRBJ2-5; D: -; DNA: TGTGCCAGCTCACCGAAATCGGTGGCGAGACCAGAGACCCAGTACTTC; CDR3: CASSPKSVARPETQYF
V: TRBV11-2; size: few; J: TRBJ1-1; D: -; DNA: TGTGCCAGCAGCGCCTTGAACACTGAAGCTTTCTTT; CDR3: CASSALNTEAFF
V: TRBV24-1; size: few; J: TRBJ2-7; D: -; DNA: TGTGCCACCAGTGACCTCTCAACGGACGAGCAGTACTTC; CDR3: CATSDLSTDEQYF
V: TRBV27; size: many; J: TRBJ2-3; D: -; DNA: TGTGCCAGCAGTCTGACGACAGGTTGGGGGCAAGATACGCAGTATTTT; CDR3: CASSLTTGWGQDTQYF
V: TRBV19; size: -; J: TRBJ2-7; D: -; DNA: TGTGCCAGCGGGCTAGGTCGGGGTTCCGAGCAGTACTTC; CDR3: CASGLGRGSEQYF
V: TRBV28; size: -; J: TRBJ1-1; D: TRBD1; DNA: TGTGCCAGCAGATTGACAGGGGACACTGAAGCTTCCTTT; CDR3: CASRLTGDTEASF
V: TRBV3-1; size: -; J: TRBJ2-1; D: TRBD2; DNA: TGTGCCAGCAGCCAAGTTAGCGGGACTTTGCAGTTCTTC; CDR3: CASSQVSGTLQFF
V: TRBV28; size: -; J: TRBJ1-5; D: -; DNA: TGTGCCAGCAGTTTAGTGCAGGGATACAATCAGCCCCAGCATTTT; CDR3: CASSLVQGYNQPQHF
V: TRBV7-9; size: -; J: TRBJ1-5; D: -; DNA: TGTGCCAGCAGCTTAGGGGTCCGAGGGGTGGTCAATCAGCCCCAGCATTTT; CDR3: CASSLGVRGVVNQPQHF
V: TRBV20-1; size: few; J: TRBJ2-1; D: TRBD2; DNA: TGCAGTGCTAGTTTGGCTAGCGGGTGGATAGATGAGCAGTTCTTC; CDR3: CSASLASGWIDEQFF
V: TRBV14; size: -; J: TRBJ2-7; D: -; DNA: TGTGCCAGCAGCCAAGATGTCGCGGTCATCTACGAGCAGTACTTC; CDR3: CASSQDVAVIYEQYF
V: TRBV19; size: -; J: TRBJ1-5; D: -; DNA: TGTGCCAGTAGAAAGGGGGGGGGTTATAGCAATCAGCCCCAGCATTTT; CDR3: CASRKGGGYSNQPQHF
V: TRBV12-3/TRBV12-4; size: -; J: TRBJ1-2; D: -; DNA: TGTGCTAGCGGGGGAGATTTAAAAGGCTATGGCTACACCTTC; CDR3: CASGGDLKGYGYTF
V: TRBV28; size: few; J: TRBJ2-7; D: -; DNA: TGTGCCAGCAGTTTATGGGGGCTCTCGTCCGAGCAGTACTTC; CDR3: CASSLWGLSSEQYF
V: TRBV7-3; size: many; J: TRBJ1-1; D: -; DNA: TGTGCCAGCAGTTCTCAGGGTAGAAACACTGAAGCTTTCTTT; CDR3: CASSSQGRNTEAFF
V: TRBV4-3; size: few; J: TRBJ1-3; D: -; DNA: TGCGCCAGCAGCCAAACATTGTCTGGAAACACCATATATTTT; CDR3: CASSQTLSGNTIYF
V: TRBV20-1; size: few; J: TRBJ2-7; D: -; DNA: TGCAGTGCACCCGCGGGTCTGTCGGGAATTTACGAGCAGTACTTC; CDR3: CSAPAGLSGIYEQYF
V: TRBV6-5; size: many; J: TRBJ2-7; D: TRBD1; DNA: TGTGCCAGCAGTTACTCCCGGGACAGCTCCTACGAGCAGTACTTC; CDR3: CASSYSRDSSYEQYF
V: TRBV28; size: many; J: TRBJ2-1; D: TRBD2; DNA: TGTGCCAGCAGTCCCGGGGGGGACGGGAATGAGCAGTTCTTC; CDR3: CASSPGGDGNEQFF
V: TRBV4-3; size: -; J: TRBJ1-1; D: -; DNA: TGCGCCAGCAGCCAAGAGCGGGGGACGACTGAAGCTTTCTTT; CDR3: CASSQERGTTEAFF
V: TRBV7-9; size: -; J: TRBJ2-1; D: -; DNA: TGTGCCAGCAGCTTTCTCACAGGTGGCAATGAGCAGTTCTTC; CDR3: CASSFLTGGNEQFF
V: TRBV5-1; size: -; J: TRBJ2-1; D: TRBD2; DNA: TGCGCCAGCAGCTTGACTAGCGGGAGCCACAATGAGCAGTTCTTC; CDR3: CASSLTSGSHNEQFF